The 27 T cell receptor beta chains reported below all come from one sample, sequenced in a study of Tregs in tolerant kidney transplant recipients (dated by TCRdb to between 2018 and 2021). The transplants used related donors along with nonmyeloablative bone marrow transplantation, and in the human trials mixed chimerism was transient. The library was produced with the immunoSEQ multiplex PCR assay. Held by TCRdb, this immuneACCESS table contains in-frame sequences only and omits some clones. Under half of the omission traces to an unresolved V gene where checked; the cause of the rest is unknown. This sample's table lists around 30,000 clones. The ten largest clones capture under 2% of the sample. This sample comprised CD4+ T cells from blood (PBMCs), obtained 24 months after the transplant. These receptors came from a human patient who received a combined kidney and bone marrow transplant. After a transplant, certain T cells may trace back to the graft donor.

On this clone itself: The read finishes 3 residues shy of the CDR3 end, and the germline J gene is used to complete it. The chain combines TRBV7-8 with TRBJ2-5, with 8 positions matching TRBD1. V dropped 5 bases and J dropped 5; count of bases not matched to a gene: 7. Germline values: CDR1 SGHVS, CDR2 FQNEAQ. This CDR3 has 14 amino acids. Incomplete CDR3 DNA: TGTGCCAGCAGCCTACCAGGGGGCGCGGAGACC. This encodes CASSLPGGAET. The whole CDR3 is CASSLPGGAETQYF.

About this clone: The read ends 3 residues before the CDR3 terminus; that terminus is restored from the germline J gene. The chain is built from TRBV20-1 and TRBJ2-2, with 10 bases aligning to TRBD1. Germline loops: CDR1 DFQATT, CDR2 SNEGSKA (reference sequence). V shed 5 bases, J shed 4 bases, and the junction held 1 base outside the gene matches. There are 13 residues in the CDR3. The CDR3 sequence is CSARDRGTGELFF. The DNA read from the CDR3 is TGCAGTGCTCGGGACAGGGGCACCGGGGAG.

With respect to this clone: The CDR3 end lies 3 residues beyond the end of the read and is filled in from the germline J gene. The chain has TRBV6-9 and TRBJ1-2; D gene ambiguous. V was trimmed by 4 bases and J by 2 bases, leaving 5 bases between them. From germline, CDR1 is MNHGY and CDR2 SVAAGI. The CDR3 length is 12 residues. CDR3 protein: CASSWANYGYTF. The DNA read from the CDR3 is TGTGCCAGCAGTTGGGCCAACTATGGC.

A note on this clone: The read falls 3 residues short of the CDR3 end, and the missing part is taken from the germline J gene. V gene TRBV30 combines with J gene TRBJ2-7; no firm D call. Germline V gene lookup returns CDR1 GTSNPN and CDR2 SVGIG (reference sequence). The length of the CDR3 is 12 residues. The germline V and J ends were trimmed by 1 base and 3 bases, with 7 bases remaining between them. CDR3 protein: CAWSESYYEQYF. Incomplete CDR3 DNA: TGTGCCTGGAGTGAAAGCTACTACGAG.

On this clone itself: Coverage ceases 3 residues before the CDR3 finishes, and the germline J gene fills in the end. The chain has TRBV11-1 and TRBJ2-3, with 7 bases identical to TRBD1. The CDR3 contains 15 residues. After removal of 5 bases from V and 5 bases from J, the junction contained 10 bases not matched to a gene. Germline V CDR1 and CDR2: SGHAT, FQDESV (reference sequence). The part of the CDR3 DNA that was read is TGTGCCAGCAGCCGAGAGACAGGGAGAAGAGATACG. It is translated as CASSRETGRRDT. From start to end, the CDR3 is CASSRETGRRDTQYF.

For this clone: The read comes to an end 3 residues before the CDR3 does, leaving the germline J gene to fill in the end. This rearrangement joins TRBV20-1 to TRBJ2-1, with 7 bases lining up with TRBD2. CDR3 size: 14 residues. Germline CDR1 and CDR2: DFQATT and SNEGSKA (reference sequence). After removal of 2 bases from V and 8 bases from J, the junction contained 9 bases not matched to a gene. The CDR3 DNA, read in part, is TGCAGTGCTAGAACCCGCCGACTAGCTTATGAG. It specifies CSARTRRLAYE. The full-length CDR3 reads as CSARTRRLAYEQFF.

Points on this clone: Coverage ceases 3 residues before the CDR3 finishes, and the germline J gene fills in the end. J is TRBJ1-5 and V is TRBV7-8; D not resolved. Germline-derived CDR1 and CDR2 are SGHVS and FQNEAQ. Trimming cost V 2 bases and J 4 bases, with 9 bases left between them. CDR3 size: 14 residues. CDR3 DNA, as far as it was read: TGTGCCAGCAGCTTAAGCCATGTAAATCAGCCC. It encodes CASSLSHVNQP. The CDR3, in full, reads CASSLSHVNQPQHF.

Concerning this clone itself: Coverage ceases 3 residues before the CDR3 finishes, and the germline J gene fills in the end. The chain has TRBV20-1 and TRBJ1-1; TRBD1 agrees at 8 bases. Per germline, CDR1 DFQATT and CDR2 SNEGSKA (reference sequence). V shed 4 bases and J 5 bases; nucleotides not matched to a gene: 6. The CDR3 loop spans 13 amino acids. CDR3 sequence: CSATAGGWTEAFF. CDR3 DNA (partial): TGCAGTGCTACCGCAGGGGGCTGGACTGAA.

With respect to this clone: The read terminates 3 residues ahead of where the CDR3 ends, so the germline J gene completes it. V gene TRBV11-3 combines with J gene TRBJ2-3, with TRBD2 matching 9 bases. This CDR3 has 15 amino acids. Germline V gene sequence: CDR1 SGHNT, CDR2 YENEEA. V lost 1 base to trimming and J lost 4 bases; unmatched junction nucleotides: 3. Partial CDR3 DNA: TGTGCCAGCAGCTTAGGTAGCGGGAGCTCAGATACG. Translated: CASSLGSGSSDT. In full, the CDR3 is CASSLGSGSSDTQYF.

A note on this clone: The read comes to an end 3 residues before the CDR3 does, leaving the germline J gene to fill in the end. The chain employs TRBV7-3 and TRBJ2-3; 10 bases align to TRBD2. CDR3 size: 17 residues. With 2 bases clipped from V and 3 bases from J, the junction kept 8 bases outside the gene matches. CDR1 and CDR2 (germline): SGHTA, FQGTGA. Here the CDR3 reads CASSLSGLAKTTDTQYF. Partial CDR3 DNA: TGTGCCAGCAGCTTATCGGGACTAGCGAAGACAACAGATACG.

On this clone: Coverage ceases 3 residues before the CDR3 finishes, and the germline J gene fills in the end. This sequence joins TRBV5-1 and TRBJ2-5; D not certain. This CDR3 has 13 residues. V gave up 1 base and J gave up 5 bases, with 9 bases separating them. The germline gives CDR1 SGHRS, CDR2 YFSETQ. The CDR3 protein is CASSLLLEETQYF. The covered CDR3 bases are TGCGCCAGCAGCTTGCTTTTAGAGGAGACC.

Details on this clone: The sequence runs out 3 residues before the end of the CDR3; the remainder is reconstructed from the germline J gene. The chain joins TRBV19 to TRBJ2-3; TRBD2 aligns across 9 bases. The CDR3 contains 15 residues. Germline CDR1 and CDR2: LNHDA and SQIVND (reference sequence). The V segment lost 4 bases and the J segment 2 bases; nucleotides outside the gene matches: 4. This CDR3 reads CASSTAGGPTDTQYF. Partial CDR3 DNA: TGTGCCAGTAGTACGGCGGGAGGGCCCACAGATACG.

As concerns this clone: The read ends 3 residues early relative to the CDR3; the germline J gene fills the gap. This chain joins TRBV19 and TRBJ1-1; TRBD1 aligns across 8 bases. The CDR3 is 14 residues long. Unmatched junction bases numbered 2, after V lost 5 bases and J lost 0 bases. Germline values: CDR1 LNHDA, CDR2 SQIVND (reference sequence). Here the CDR3 reads CASSPGGLNTEAFF. The sequenced part of the CDR3 DNA is TGTGCCAGTAGTCCAGGGGGCCTGAACACTGAA.

A remark on this clone: Sequencing ends 3 residues short of the CDR3 end; the germline J gene provides the rest. The genes are TRBV10-1 and TRBJ2-1; TRBD2 matches at 12 bases. Trimming removed 3 bases from V and 0 bases from J; junction bases left unmatched: 6. Per germline, CDR1 WNHNN and CDR2 SYGVQD (reference sequence). The CDR3 totals 18 residues. The sequenced CDR3 bases are TGCGCCAGCAGTGATCGGACTAGCGGGGAAAGCTCCTACAATGAG. This sequence encodes CASSDRTSGESSYNE. The full CDR3 is CASSDRTSGESSYNEQFF.

As to this clone: Coverage ceases 3 residues before the CDR3 finishes, and the germline J gene fills in the end. The chain uses TRBV7-3 and TRBJ2-1, with TRBD1 matching over 8 bases. The CDR3 sequence is 15 residues long. Germline CDR1 reads SGHTA; CDR2 reads FQGTGA. V shed 5 bases and J 3 bases; nucleotides not matched to a gene: 6. CDR3 DNA, as far as it was read: TGTGCCAGCAGCCGCGGCAGGGGGCTCTACAATGAG. Its protein product is CASSRGRGLYNE. The full CDR3 sequence reads CASSRGRGLYNEQFF.

With respect to this clone: The read finishes 3 residues shy of the CDR3 end, and the germline J gene is used to complete it. The rearrangement joins TRBV24-1 to TRBJ2-5; perhaps TRBD1 as D (6 bases). V lost 7 bases and J lost 7, with 15 bases in between. CDR3 size: 13 residues. CDR1 KGHDR and CDR2 SFDVKD come from the germline V gene. Partial CDR3 DNA: TGTGCCACCAGGGGGACACTGGACGGGACC. Its protein product is CATRGTLDGT. The whole CDR3 region reads CATRGTLDGTQYF.

The sequenced part of the CDR3 DNA is TGTGCCAGCAGCCGCGGACTAGCGGGGATCGATACG. It is translated as CASSRGLAGIDT. The entire CDR3 sequence reads CASSRGLAGIDTQYF. This sequence joins TRBV6-2 or TRBV6-3 and TRBJ2-3; 12 bases are shared with TRBD2. The read terminates 3 residues ahead of where the CDR3 ends, so the germline J gene completes it. The CDR3 extends over 15 amino acids. J was trimmed by 6 bases and V by 6 bases; bases with no gene match: 7. CDR1 is MNHEY, CDR2 SVGEGT, per germline.

In the case of this clone: The sequence runs out 3 residues before the end of the CDR3; the remainder is reconstructed from the germline J gene. The chain joins TRBV20-1 to TRBJ2-1; 10 nucleotides match TRBD2. Germline-derived CDR1 and CDR2 are DFQATT and SNEGSKA (reference sequence). This CDR3 has 16 amino acids. Losses at the gene ends were 1 base for V and 8 bases for J; bases not matched to a gene: 11. CDR3 in amino acids: CSARGLAGFRSDEQFF. CDR3 DNA, as far as it was read: TGCAGTGCTAGAGGACTAGCGGGCTTCCGGTCGGATGAG.

Notes on this clone: The CDR3 is cut off 3 residues early in the read; its end comes from the germline J gene. V and J are TRBV6-4 and TRBJ2-7, with 7 bases fitting TRBD1. V lost 2 bases to trimming and J lost 1 base; unmatched junction nucleotides: 17. The CDR3 has 19 residues. Per the germline V gene, CDR1 is MRHNA and CDR2 is SNTAGT. Partial CDR3 DNA: TGTGCCAGCAGTGACAGGGTTGGTAGATACAGGGGAAGGTCCTACGAG. Translation gives CASSDRVGRYRGRSYE. The whole CDR3 protein reads CASSDRVGRYRGRSYEQYF.

In the case of this clone: The observed sequence ends 3 residues before the CDR3 terminus, with the missing tail filled in from the germline J gene. This chain joins TRBV7-8 and TRBJ2-5; 13 nucleotides line up with TRBD2. Germline CDR1 is SGHVS and CDR2 is FQNEAQ. The V gene end was trimmed by 5 bases and the J gene end by 4 bases; junction bases not matched to a gene: 10. CDR3 size: 17 residues. The CDR3 region is CASSLRLAGGSRETQYF. The sequenced part of the CDR3 DNA is TGTGCCAGCAGCCTCCGACTAGCGGGAGGATCTCGAGAGACC.

A word on this clone: The read comes to an end 3 residues before the CDR3 does, leaving the germline J gene to fill in the end. The genes are TRBV5-1 and TRBJ2-2; the D is unclear. Germline V lookup: CDR1 SGHRS, CDR2 YFSETQ. The CDR3 is made up of 15 amino acids. Trimming cost V 0 bases and J 1 base, with 7 bases left between them. The part of the CDR3 DNA that was read is TGCGCCAGCAGCTTGGGGGCCCTGAACACCGGGGAG. It codes for CASSLGALNTGE. The full-length CDR3 reads as CASSLGALNTGELFF.

As regards this clone: The read terminates 3 residues before the CDR3 end, so the remaining end is supplied by the germline J gene. V is TRBV12-3 or TRBV12-4 and J is TRBJ1-2; D is unclear. CDR3 length: 13 residues. V was clipped by 8 bases and J by 6 bases, with 16 bases between them. The DNA read from the CDR3 is TGTGCCAGCGCCTGGAGGCGGGTAAATGGC. It translates to CASAWRRVNG. In full, the CDR3 reads CASAWRRVNGYTF.

CDR3 DNA (partial): TGTGCCAGCAGCCTACAGGGTCCGGGGAGAGATGGC. Its translation: CASSLQGPGRDG. The CDR3, in full, reads CASSLQGPGRDGYTF. The gene calls are TRBV11-1 and TRBJ1-2, with TRBD1 as a possible D gene (6 bases). Read data end 3 residues before the CDR3 end; the end is taken from the germline J gene. The CDR3 contains 15 residues. Per germline, CDR1 SGHAT and CDR2 FQDESV (reference sequence). V lost 5 bases and J 6 bases, leaving 19 bases between the germline ends.

On this clone itself: The read halts 3 residues ahead of the CDR3 end, with the missing end drawn from the germline J gene. The chain employs TRBV5-1 and TRBJ2-7, with 9 nucleotides matching TRBD2. Trimming removed 4 bases from V and 5 bases from J; junction bases left unmatched: 10. Germline CDR1 is SGHRS and CDR2 is YFSETQ. The CDR3 has 15 residues. The CDR3 bases that were read are TGCGCCAGCAGCGTCGTAGCGGGAGAGGCCCACGAG. This gives the protein CASSVVAGEAHE. The CDR3 in full is CASSVVAGEAHEQYF. Complete variable domain (other parts from reference TRBV5-1 and TRBJ2-7): KAGVTQTPRYLIKTRGQQVTLSCSPISGHRSVSWYQQTPGQGLQFLFEYFSETQRNKGNFPGRFSGRQFSNSRSEMNVSTLELGDSALYLCASSVVAGEAHEQYFGPGTRLTVT.

On this clone itself: The CDR3 end is not reached by the read, which stops 3 residues before it; the germline J gene fills it in. This rearrangement joins TRBV5-1 to TRBJ2-3; 9 bases line up with TRBD1. In germline, CDR1 is SGHRS, CDR2 YFSETQ. The CDR3 runs 15 residues. J gave up 6 bases and V 0 bases, and 5 bases lay outside the gene matches. CDR3 residues: CASSLVRDRADTQYF. The DNA read from the CDR3 is TGCGCCAGCAGCTTGGTCCGGGACAGGGCCGATACG.

To note about this clone: The CDR3 is cut off 3 residues early in the read; its end comes from the germline J gene. The same CDR3 arises from other DNA sequences in this sample as well. The chain couples TRBV20-1 to TRBJ2-7; 7 nucleotides align to TRBD1. The germline V gene encodes CDR1 DFQATT and CDR2 SNEGSKA (reference sequence). The CDR3 spans 12 residues. The ends lost 3 bases at V and 2 bases at J; junction bases unmatched: 1. Incomplete CDR3 DNA: TGCAGTGCTAGGGGACAGACCTACGAG. It is translated as CSARGQTYE. The CDR3, in full, reads CSARGQTYEQYF.

The CDR3 DNA, read in part, is TGTGCCAGCAGCTTGTTGGGCAGGGGGCCCGAGACC. Translation gives CASSLLGRGPET. The entire CDR3 sequence reads CASSLLGRGPETQYF. The V and J genes are TRBV5-6 and TRBJ2-5; 8 bases align to TRBD1. The CDR3 extends 3 residues past the end of the read, so its final part is completed from the germline J gene. Germline assignment: CDR1 SGHDT and CDR2 YYEEEE. Trimming cost V 1 base and J 5 bases; bases outside gene matches: 7. The CDR3 is 15 amino acids.